What follows describes a single TCR beta chain. Its specificity is not known. A much larger clone lies one base from this, so it may be a read error. Arm-PCR with iRepertoire HTBI primers amplified the CDR3 regions for these TCR beta libraries. Methods used by the authors: More than 55 TRBV and about 15 TRBJ segments were identified across samples. TCRdb reprocessed the multiplex PCR reads with MiXCR, giving one entry per CDR3 protein. TCRdb's processing, not the study's, gives the V and J calls here. Of about 470,000 distinct CDR3 sequences in the sample, roughly a fifth were seen once. This entry is derived from a study of regulatory T cells in long-lasting Graves disease. Whole-study results and caveats: Shared public clonotypes totalled around 2,900 in persistent patients, compared with approximately 970 in new patients.

Documented time point: persistent/refractory GD, antithyroid drugs over 5 years with positive TRAb. The TCR library was made from RNA extracted from PBMCs. EDTA tubes received around 10 milliliters of drawn peripheral blood. Source: peripheral blood mononuclear cells (PBMCs), taken when the disease was refractory, from a patient treated with antithyroid drugs. The sequence was collected from a female donor with Graves disease.

Written as DNA, the CDR3 is TGTGCCAGCAGCTTTCTAAGTCAGCCCCAGCATTTT. Translated, it gives CASSFLSQPQHF. The chain couples TRBV7-6 to TRBJ1-5; D ambiguous. Germline V CDR1 and CDR2: SGHVS, FNYEAQ. The CDR3 spans 12 residues. Trimming left V 3 bases short and J 6 bases short, with 6 bases between.